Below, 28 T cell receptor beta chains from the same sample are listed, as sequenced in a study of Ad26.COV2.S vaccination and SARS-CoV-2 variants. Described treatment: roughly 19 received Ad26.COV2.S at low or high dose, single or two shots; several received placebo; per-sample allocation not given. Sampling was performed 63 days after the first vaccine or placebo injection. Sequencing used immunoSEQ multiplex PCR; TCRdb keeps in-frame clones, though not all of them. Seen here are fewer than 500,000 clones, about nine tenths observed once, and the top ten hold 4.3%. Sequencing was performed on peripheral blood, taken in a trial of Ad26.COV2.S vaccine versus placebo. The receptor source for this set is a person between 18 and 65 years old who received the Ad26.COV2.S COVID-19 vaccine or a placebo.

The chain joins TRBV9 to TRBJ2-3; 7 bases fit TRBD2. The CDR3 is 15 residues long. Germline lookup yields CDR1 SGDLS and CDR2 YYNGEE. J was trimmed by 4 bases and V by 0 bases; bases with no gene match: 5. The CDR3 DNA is TGTGCCAGCAGCGTAGGGGCGGGAGTCCCAGATACGCAGTATTTT. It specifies CASSVGAGVPDTQYF.

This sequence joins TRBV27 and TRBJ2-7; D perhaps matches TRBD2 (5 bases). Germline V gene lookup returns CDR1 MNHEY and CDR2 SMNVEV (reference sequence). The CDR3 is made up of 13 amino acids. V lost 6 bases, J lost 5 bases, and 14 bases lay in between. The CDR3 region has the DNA TGTGCCAGCAGCACGGACTTCTTCCACGAGCAGTACTTC. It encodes CASSTDFFHEQYF.

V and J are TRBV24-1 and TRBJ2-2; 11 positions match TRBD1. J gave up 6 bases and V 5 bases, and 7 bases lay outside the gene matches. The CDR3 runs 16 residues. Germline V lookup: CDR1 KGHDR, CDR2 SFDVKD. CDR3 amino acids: CATSAPGQGGAGELFF. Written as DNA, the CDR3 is TGTGCCACCAGTGCGCCGGGACAGGGGGGGGCCGGGGAGCTGTTTTTT.

The CDR3 DNA reads TGTGCCAGCAGTTACCTTTACGAGCAGTACTTC. This translates into CASSYLYEQYF. The chain recombines TRBV6-6 with TRBJ2-7; D is uncertain. The germline V gene encodes CDR1 MNHNY and CDR2 SVGAGI (reference sequence). CDR3 length equals 11 residues. Trimming left V 2 bases short and J 4 bases short, with 3 bases between.

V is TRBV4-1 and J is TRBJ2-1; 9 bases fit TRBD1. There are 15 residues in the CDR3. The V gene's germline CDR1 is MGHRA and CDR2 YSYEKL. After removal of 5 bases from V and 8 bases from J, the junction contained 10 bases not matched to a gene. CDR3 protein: CASSGGTGSLDEQFF. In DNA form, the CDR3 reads TGCGCCAGCAGCGGAGGGACAGGGTCCCTGGATGAGCAGTTCTTC.

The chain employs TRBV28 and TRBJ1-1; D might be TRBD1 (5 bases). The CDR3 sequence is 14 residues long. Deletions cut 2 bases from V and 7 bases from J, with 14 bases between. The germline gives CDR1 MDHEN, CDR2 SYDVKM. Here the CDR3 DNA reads TGTGCCAGCAGTTTAAGGGGCAGGGACCGTGAAGCTTTCTTT. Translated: CASSLRGRDREAFF.

CDR3 in DNA: TGTGCCAGCAGCTCGCTCGGGGCGGGCTTCGGGCAGTACTTC. Its protein is CASSSLGAGFGQYF. This chain joins TRBV7-9 and TRBJ2-7; D may be TRBD1 or TRBD2 (5 bases each). The ends were cut back, 4 bases at V and 9 bases at J, with 19 bases in the middle. Germline loops: CDR1 SEHNR, CDR2 FQNEAQ (reference sequence). This CDR3 is 14 amino acids long.

CDR3 sequence (DNA): TGTGCCAGCAGCTTGATAGGGTTGGGGGAGACCCAGTACTTC. It is translated as CASSLIGLGETQYF. The chain uses TRBV7-9 and TRBJ2-5; no clear D. The CDR3 extends over 14 amino acids. Germline-derived CDR1 and CDR2 are SEHNR and FQNEAQ (reference sequence). V lost 3 bases and J lost 5, with 13 bases in between.

Here the CDR3 reads CATLGGQPSSYEQYF. The CDR3 DNA reads as TGTGCCACCTTGGGGGGACAGCCGTCCTCCTACGAGCAGTACTTC. The V gene is TRBV7-3, the J gene TRBJ2-7, with D perhaps matching TRBD1 (7 bases). The CDR3 covers 15 residues. Deletions cut 10 bases from V and 0 bases from J, with 19 bases between. CDR1 is SGHTA and CDR2 is FQGTGA in the germline V gene.

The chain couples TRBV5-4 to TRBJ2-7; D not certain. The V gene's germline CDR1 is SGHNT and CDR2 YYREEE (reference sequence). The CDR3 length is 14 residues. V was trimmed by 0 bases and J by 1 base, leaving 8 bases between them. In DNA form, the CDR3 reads TGTGCCAGCAGCTTGGAGGCCAATTCCTACGAGCAGTACTTC. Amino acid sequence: CASSLEANSYEQYF.

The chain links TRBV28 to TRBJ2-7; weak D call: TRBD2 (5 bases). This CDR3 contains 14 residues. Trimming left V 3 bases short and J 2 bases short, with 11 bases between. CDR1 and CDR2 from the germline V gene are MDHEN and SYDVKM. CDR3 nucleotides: TGTGCCAGCAGTTTCGTAGCGAGAGCCTACGAGCAGTACTTC. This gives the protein CASSFVARAYEQYF.

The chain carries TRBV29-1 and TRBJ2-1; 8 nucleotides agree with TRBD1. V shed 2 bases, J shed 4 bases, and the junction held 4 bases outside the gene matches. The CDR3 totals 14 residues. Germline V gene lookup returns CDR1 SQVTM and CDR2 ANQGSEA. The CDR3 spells CSVELDRAYNEQFF. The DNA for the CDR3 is TGCAGCGTTGAACTGGACAGGGCTTACAATGAGCAGTTCTTC.

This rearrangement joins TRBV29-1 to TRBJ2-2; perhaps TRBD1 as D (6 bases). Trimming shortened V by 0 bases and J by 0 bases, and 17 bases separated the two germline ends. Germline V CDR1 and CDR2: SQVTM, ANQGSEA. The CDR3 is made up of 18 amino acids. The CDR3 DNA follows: TGCAGCGTTGAAGATATCACAGGGTCGAAGACGAACACCGGGGAGCTGTTTTTT. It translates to CSVEDITGSKTNTGELFF.

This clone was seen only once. CDR3 sequence (DNA): TGTGCCAGCAGCGAACCGGGACGGGTAAATCAGCCCCAGCATTTT. Encoded protein: CASSEPGRVNQPQHF. V and J are TRBV2 and TRBJ1-5; TRBD1 is a possible D gene (5 bases). CDR1 and CDR2 (germline): SNHLY, FYNNEI. V lost 6 bases and J 4 bases, leaving 16 bases between the germline ends. The CDR3 contains 15 residues.

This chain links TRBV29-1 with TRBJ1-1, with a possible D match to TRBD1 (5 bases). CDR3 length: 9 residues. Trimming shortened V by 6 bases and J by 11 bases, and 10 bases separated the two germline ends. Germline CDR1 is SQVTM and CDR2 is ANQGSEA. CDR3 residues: CSVGDKAFF. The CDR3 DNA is TGCAGCGTAGGGGATAAGGCTTTCTTT.

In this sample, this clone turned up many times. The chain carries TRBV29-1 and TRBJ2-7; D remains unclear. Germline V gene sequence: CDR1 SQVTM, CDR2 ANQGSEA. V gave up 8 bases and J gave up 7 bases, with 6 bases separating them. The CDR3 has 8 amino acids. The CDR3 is CSLVEQYF. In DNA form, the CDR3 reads TGCAGCCTCGTGGAGCAGTACTTC.

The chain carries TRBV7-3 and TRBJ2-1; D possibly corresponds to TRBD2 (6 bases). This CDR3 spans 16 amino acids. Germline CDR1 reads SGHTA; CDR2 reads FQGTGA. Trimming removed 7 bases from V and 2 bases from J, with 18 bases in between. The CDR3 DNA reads TGTGCCAGCAATCCCCCGGGCGGGGCAGCCTACAATGAGCAGTTCTTC. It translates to CASNPPGGAAYNEQFF.

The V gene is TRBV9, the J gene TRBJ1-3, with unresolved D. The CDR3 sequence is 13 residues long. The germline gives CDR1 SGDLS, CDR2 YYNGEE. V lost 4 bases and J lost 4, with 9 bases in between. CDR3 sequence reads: CASSSKDGNTIYF. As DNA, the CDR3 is TGTGCCAGCAGCAGTAAGGACGGAAACACCATATATTTT.

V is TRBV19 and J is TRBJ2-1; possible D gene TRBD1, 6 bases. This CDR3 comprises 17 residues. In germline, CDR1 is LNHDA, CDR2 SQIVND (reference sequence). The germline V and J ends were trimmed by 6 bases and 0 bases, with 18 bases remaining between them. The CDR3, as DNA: TGTGCCAGTAGCTCTTACGGGACACCTAGCTCCTACAATGAGCAGTTCTTC. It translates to CASSSYGTPSSYNEQFF. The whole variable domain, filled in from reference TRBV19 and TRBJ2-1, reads DGGITQSPKYLFRKEGQNVTLSCEQNLNHDAMYWYRQDPGQGLRLIYYSQIVNDFQKGDIAEGYSVSREKKESFPLTVTSAQKNPTAFYLCASSSYGTPSSYNEQFFGPGTRLTVL.

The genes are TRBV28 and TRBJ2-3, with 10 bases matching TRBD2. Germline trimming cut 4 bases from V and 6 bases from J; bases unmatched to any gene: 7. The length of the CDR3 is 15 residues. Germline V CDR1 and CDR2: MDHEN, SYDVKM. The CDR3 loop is CASSSSGSVGDTQYF. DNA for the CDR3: TGTGCCAGCAGTTCTAGCGGGAGTGTCGGGGATACGCAGTATTTT.

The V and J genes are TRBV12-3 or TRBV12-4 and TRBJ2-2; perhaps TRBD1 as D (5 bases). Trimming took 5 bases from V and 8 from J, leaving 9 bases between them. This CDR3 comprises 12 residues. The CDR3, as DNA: TGTGCCAGCAGTCAGGGTTCAGGGGAGCTGTTTTTT. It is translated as CASSQGSGELFF.

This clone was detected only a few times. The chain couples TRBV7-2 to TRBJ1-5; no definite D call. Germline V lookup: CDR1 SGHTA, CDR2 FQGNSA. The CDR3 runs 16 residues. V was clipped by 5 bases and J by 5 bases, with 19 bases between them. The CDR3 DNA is TGTGCCAGCAGCCCATCGTCCGGGGTTAGGCATCAGCCCCAGCATTTT. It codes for CASSPSSGVRHQPQHF.

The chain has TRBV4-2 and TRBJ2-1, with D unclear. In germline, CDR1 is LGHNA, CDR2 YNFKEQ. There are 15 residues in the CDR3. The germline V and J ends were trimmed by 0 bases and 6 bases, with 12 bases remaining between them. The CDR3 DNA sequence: TGTGCCAGCAGCCAAGATCACGGTGAATCCAATGAGCAGTTCTTC. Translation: CASSQDHGESNEQFF.

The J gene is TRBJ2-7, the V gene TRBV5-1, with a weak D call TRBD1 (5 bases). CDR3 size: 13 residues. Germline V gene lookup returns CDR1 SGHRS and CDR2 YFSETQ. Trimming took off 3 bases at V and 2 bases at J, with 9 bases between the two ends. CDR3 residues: CASSWGFTYEQYF. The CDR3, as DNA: TGCGCCAGCAGCTGGGGCTTTACCTACGAGCAGTACTTC.

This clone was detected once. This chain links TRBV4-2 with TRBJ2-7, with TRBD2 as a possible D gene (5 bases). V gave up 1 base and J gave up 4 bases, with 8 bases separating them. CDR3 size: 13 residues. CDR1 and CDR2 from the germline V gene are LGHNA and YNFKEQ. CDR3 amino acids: CASSQGLQYEQYF. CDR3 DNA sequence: TGTGCCAGCAGCCAAGGACTACAGTACGAGCAGTACTTC.

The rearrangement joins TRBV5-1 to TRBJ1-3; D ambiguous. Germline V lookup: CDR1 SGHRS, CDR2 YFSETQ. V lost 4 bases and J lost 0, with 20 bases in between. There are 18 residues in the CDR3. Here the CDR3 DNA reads TGCGCCAGCAGCGAAACTGTAGGTGGGAGAAGCTCTGGAAACACCATATATTTT. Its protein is CASSETVGGRSSGNTIYF.

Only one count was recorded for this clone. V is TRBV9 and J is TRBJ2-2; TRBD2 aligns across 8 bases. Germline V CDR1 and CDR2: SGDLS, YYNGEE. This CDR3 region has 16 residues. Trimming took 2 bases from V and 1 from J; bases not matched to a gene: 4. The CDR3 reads CASSVIAGMNTGELFF. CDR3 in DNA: TGTGCCAGCAGCGTGATAGCGGGAATGAACACCGGGGAGCTGTTTTTT.

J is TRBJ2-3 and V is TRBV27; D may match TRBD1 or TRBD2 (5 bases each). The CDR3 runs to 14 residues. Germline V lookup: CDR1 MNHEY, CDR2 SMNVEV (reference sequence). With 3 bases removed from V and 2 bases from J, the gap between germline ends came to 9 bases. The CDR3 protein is CASSFGTPTDTQYF. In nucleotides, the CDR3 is TGTGCCAGCAGTTTCGGGACCCCCACAGATACGCAGTATTTT.